The present T cell receptor beta chain was sequenced within a study of T cells in localized non-small cell lung cancer. Study-level points and caveats: Uninvolved adjacent lung had more T cell clonality than any other tissue, topping tumor. Longer overall survival was seen with higher T cell density measured in blood. Within adjacent lung there appeared a median roughly 60 of the top 100 tumor clones. Sequencing was restricted to one tumor region; therefore, heterogeneity remains possible.

This CDR3 is built from 15 residues. Germline assignment: CDR1 MGHRA and CDR2 YSYEKL. V shed 2 bases and J shed 0 bases, with 11 bases lying between them. The table came from immunoSEQ multiplex PCR; TCRdb's copy has only in-frame clones and leaves some out. The sample has about 74,000 clones, roughly 84% seen once; the top ten hold 1% to 1.5%. Of note for this clone: Its antigen remains unidentified.

The source was peripheral blood, collected before any cancer treatment. The gene calls are TRBV4-1 and TRBJ2-7; D might be TRBD2 (6 bases). The receptor comes from a female donor over 55 with stage I lung adenocarcinoma. CDR3: CASSQLAINSYEQYF. The CDR3, as DNA: TGCGCCAGCAGCCAACTAGCGATAAACTCCTACGAGCAGTACTTC.